These 18 T cell receptor beta chains were all obtained from the same sample, sequenced in a study of Ad26.COV2.S vaccination and SARS-CoV-2 variants. The protocol was immunoSEQ multiplex PCR, while the TCRdb copy is restricted to in-frame clones and leaves out a portion. The sample yields just over 350,000 clones, about 90% seen once. The sample in question was peripheral blood, obtained after recovery from COVID-19. The receptors stem from a human donor who had recovered from COVID-19.

The chain has TRBV2 and TRBJ1-4, with 11 bases fitting TRBD1. Germline assignment: CDR1 SNHLY and CDR2 FYNNEI. Trimming at V came to 4 bases and at J to 6 bases, leaving 4 bases not matched to a gene. The CDR3 consists of 15 residues. CDR3 sequence reads: CASSARTGGDEKLFF. DNA for the CDR3: TGTGCCAGCAGTGCCCGGACAGGGGGCGATGAAAAACTGTTTTTT.

The chain is built from TRBV16 and TRBJ2-5, with 10 positions matching TRBD1. This CDR3 is built from 16 residues. J gave up 2 bases and V 2 bases, and 5 bases lay outside the gene matches. CDR1 is KGHSY, CDR2 FQNENV, per germline. This CDR3 is CASSQGPGQGQETQYF. CDR3 bases: TGTGCCAGCAGCCAAGGGCCGGGACAGGGGCAAGAGACCCAGTACTTC.

V is TRBV5-1 and J is TRBJ2-7; 9 bases agree with TRBD1. The CDR3 runs 16 residues. The V segment lost 0 bases and the J segment 3 bases; nucleotides outside the gene matches: 7. The germline gives CDR1 SGHRS, CDR2 YFSETQ. The CDR3 loop reads CASSLGNRDRVYEQYF. The CDR3 region has the DNA TGCGCCAGCAGCTTGGGGAACCGGGACAGGGTCTACGAGCAGTACTTC.

V gene TRBV5-1 combines with J gene TRBJ1-1; D not resolved. There are 13 residues in the CDR3. V was cut by 0 bases and J by 4 bases, with 7 bases left in between. CDR1 and CDR2 from the germline V gene are SGHRS and YFSETQ. The DNA for the CDR3 is TGCGCCAGCAGCTTGGGGGGTGCCACTGAAGCTTTCTTT. The encoded protein is CASSLGGATEAFF.

This clone occurred a few times. The CDR3 is CASRVFNTDTQYF. As DNA, the CDR3 is TGTGCCAGCAGAGTATTTAACACAGATACGCAGTATTTT. The genes are TRBV27 and TRBJ2-3; D uncertain. Deletions cut 6 bases from V and 2 bases from J, with 9 bases between. Germline V gene data show CDR1 as MNHEY and CDR2 as SMNVEV (reference sequence). CDR3 length: 13 amino acids.

This chain connects TRBV9 to TRBJ2-3; D not certain. Germline CDR1 and CDR2: SGDLS and YYNGEE. V was pared by 2 bases and J by 2 bases, with 9 bases between. CDR3 length equals 14 residues. The CDR3 sequence is CASSVPSDTDTQYF. The CDR3 nucleotides read TGTGCCAGCAGCGTCCCGTCTGACACAGATACGCAGTATTTT.

The chain recombines TRBV29-1 with TRBJ2-5; D unclear. V was cut by 7 bases and J by 1 base, with 13 bases left in between. The CDR3 has 13 amino acids. The V gene's germline CDR1 is SQVTM and CDR2 ANQGSEA. This chain's CDR3 is CSARRHSQETQYF. DNA for the CDR3: TGCAGCGCCCGGCGGCACAGCCAAGAGACCCAGTACTTC. Supplemented by reference TRBV29-1 and TRBJ2-5, the full variable domain reads SAVISQKPSRDICQRGTSLTIQCQVDSQVTMMFWYRQQPGQSLTLIATANQGSEATYESGFVIDKFPISRPNLTFSTLTVSNMSPEDSSIYLCSARRHSQETQYFGPGTRLLVL.

This chain links TRBV4-1 with TRBJ1-6, with D possibly TRBD1 on 5 matching bases. Germline V gives CDR1 MGHRA, CDR2 YSYEKL. The CDR3 spans 17 residues. V was clipped by 3 bases and J by 0 bases, with 12 bases between them. The CDR3 here is CASSQLGVSSYNSPLHF. The CDR3 coding sequence is TGCGCCAGCAGCCAGCTGGGGGTTAGCTCCTATAATTCACCCCTCCACTTT.

Comment on this clone: This specimen includes other DNA sequences encoding the same CDR3. V is TRBV7-9 and J is TRBJ1-1; D might be TRBD1 (6 bases). This CDR3 has 14 amino acids. Germline lookup yields CDR1 SEHNR and CDR2 FQNEAQ (reference sequence). With 2 bases removed from V and 1 base from J, the gap between germline ends came to 8 bases. The CDR3 DNA reads TGTGCCAGCAGCTTACAGGGGCGGAACACTGAAGCTTTCTTT. Translating it yields CASSLQGRNTEAFF. Combining the CDR3 with reference TRBV7-9 and TRBJ1-1 gives the whole variable domain DTGVSQNPRHKITKRGQNVTFRCDPISEHNRLYWYRQTLGQGPEFLTYFQNEAQLEKSRLLSDRFSAERPKGSFSTLEIQRTEQGDSAMYLCASSLQGRNTEAFFGQGTRLTVV.

The V call is TRBV5-6, the J call TRBJ2-3; D remains unclear. This CDR3 has 16 residues. Germline V gene data show CDR1 as SGHDT and CDR2 as YYEEEE. V was pared by 2 bases and J by 1 base, with 14 bases between. This CDR3 is CASSLGRLAGTDTQYF. The CDR3, as DNA: TGTGCCAGCAGCTTAGGACGACTGGCCGGCACAGATACGCAGTATTTT.

CDR3 nucleotide sequence: TGTGCCAGTAGTATTCCTAGCGGGGGGCGAGTAGATACGCAGTATTTT. Translation: CASSIPSGGRVDTQYF. The V gene is TRBV19, the J gene TRBJ2-3; 11 bases map to TRBD2. The CDR3 is made up of 16 amino acids. CDR1 LNHDA and CDR2 SQIVND come from the germline V gene (reference sequence). With V trimmed by 3 bases and J by 5 bases, 7 bases remained unmatched.

The chain carries TRBV18 and TRBJ1-4, with D possibly TRBD1 on 6 matching bases. Trimming took 0 bases from V and 0 from J, leaving 8 bases between them. Germline V CDR1 and CDR2: KGHSH, LQKENI. The CDR3 covers 16 residues. The CDR3 protein is CASSPPGAATNEKLFF. In nucleotides, the CDR3 is TGTGCCAGCTCACCACCGGGGGCAGCAACTAATGAAAAACTGTTTTTT. Looking up the rest from reference TRBV18 and TRBJ1-4 gives the full variable domain: NAGVMQNPRHLVRRRGQEARLRCSPMKGHSHVYWYRQLPEEGLKFMVYLQKENIIDESGMPKERFSAEFPKEGPSILRIQQVVRGDSAAYFCASSPPGAATNEKLFFGSGTQLSVL.

The chain uses TRBV6-6 and TRBJ2-3; D is perhaps TRBD1 (5 bases). The V gene lost 6 bases and the J gene lost 2 bases, with 9 bases spanning the gap. The CDR3 consists of 13 residues. Germline V gene sequence: CDR1 MNHNY, CDR2 SVGAGI (reference sequence). The DNA of the CDR3 is TGTGCCAGCAGGGGGCGAGACACAGATACGCAGTATTTT. It codes for CASRGRDTDTQYF.

The CDR3 DNA reads TGTGCCAGCGCCTGGGGGGCGGGAGAGACCCAGTACTTC. This codes for CASAWGAGETQYF. The chain combines TRBV2 with TRBJ2-5; either TRBD1 or TRBD2 may fit D (6 bases each). The ends were cut back, 8 bases at V and 4 bases at J, with 14 bases in the middle. Germline lookup yields CDR1 SNHLY and CDR2 FYNNEI. The CDR3 consists of 13 residues.

The chain uses TRBV18 and TRBJ1-4; 8 bases are shared with TRBD1. This CDR3 spans 15 amino acids. Germline CDR1 KGHSH, CDR2 LQKENI. V shed 0 bases, J shed 8 bases, and the junction held 5 bases outside the gene matches. The DNA of the CDR3 is TGTGCCAGCTCACCACCCGGGACAGGCGGCGAAAAACTGTTTTTT. Translated, it gives CASSPPGTGGEKLFF. Full variable domain (missing parts from reference TRBV18 and TRBJ1-4): NAGVMQNPRHLVRRRGQEARLRCSPMKGHSHVYWYRQLPEEGLKFMVYLQKENIIDESGMPKERFSAEFPKEGPSILRIQQVVRGDSAAYFCASSPPGTGGEKLFFGSGTQLSVL.

The V gene is TRBV7-9, the J gene TRBJ1-1, with D unclear. V was clipped by 5 bases and J by 0 bases, with 19 bases between them. The CDR3 spans 17 residues. Germline CDR1 is SEHNR and CDR2 is FQNEAQ (reference sequence). This CDR3 reads CASSRLSEVMMNTEAFF. CDR3 sequence (DNA): TGTGCCAGCAGCCGTCTATCGGAGGTGATGATGAACACTGAAGCTTTCTTT.

The chain joins TRBV20-1 to TRBJ2-3, with TRBD1 matching 8 bases. This CDR3 region has 17 residues. J gave up 1 base and V 3 bases, and 12 bases lay outside the gene matches. Germline assignment: CDR1 DFQATT and CDR2 SNEGSKA (reference sequence). The CDR3: CSASFDAGGRGTDTQYF. DNA of the CDR3: TGCAGTGCTAGTTTTGACGCAGGGGGCAGGGGCACAGATACGCAGTATTTT.

This clone has more than one count but fewer than ten. This sequence joins TRBV19 and TRBJ1-1; D gene unclear. Germline CDR1 is LNHDA and CDR2 is SQIVND (reference sequence). The ends were cut back, 0 bases at V and 1 base at J, with 9 bases in the middle. This CDR3 has 15 residues. The CDR3 spells CASSIDPARNTEAFF. CDR3 coding DNA: TGTGCCAGTAGTATAGATCCAGCGCGGAACACTGAAGCTTTCTTT.